This T cell receptor beta chain was profiled in a study of blood T cells in healthy people across ages. This clonotype has more than one count but fewer than ten. The second PCR ran about 6 to 12 cycles with a sample-barcoded 5' primer and J-beta primers. TCRdb fed the 5' RACE reads into MiXCR, producing one record per CDR3 protein. Of some 900,000 distinct CDR3 sequences detected, around 48% appear once; the ten largest clones hold around 15%. Germline CDR1 SGHVS, CDR2 FNYEAQ. The germline V and J ends were trimmed by 0 bases and 7 bases, with 10 bases remaining between them. This CDR3 spans 14 amino acids.

The specimen sequenced was blood. The rearrangement links TRBV7-6 to TRBJ2-1; tentatively, D is TRBD1 (5 bases). The sequence was collected from a man younger than 45 in good health. CDR3 DNA sequence: TGTGCCAGCAGCTTAGCGGGGCCGATGAATGAGCAGTTCTTC. It specifies CASSLAGPMNEQFF.